Below, 10 T cell receptor beta chains from the same sample are listed, as sequenced in a study of cytomegalovirus exposure and HLA in healthy donors. In the PCR, 60 Vbeta and 13 Jbeta primers were used. Profiling relied on immunoSEQ multiplex PCR, and the TCRdb table lists in-frame clones only, not all of them. The table shows about 85,000 clones, with about 80% occurring only once. Sequenced material: PBMCs. Every receptor here comes from a man aged 45-65 years in good health and CMV-seropositive.

The J gene is TRBJ2-7, the V gene TRBV5-4; 9 nucleotides agree with TRBD1. Germline trimming cut 2 bases from V and 2 bases from J; bases unmatched to any gene: 2. The CDR3 totals 14 residues. The V gene's germline CDR1 is SGHNT and CDR2 YYREEE (reference sequence). The CDR3 spells CASSFNRGPYEQYF. Here the CDR3 DNA reads TGTGCCAGCAGCTTTAACAGGGGGCCCTACGAGCAGTACTTC.

V gene TRBV7-2 combines with J gene TRBJ1-2, with TRBD1 identical over 7 bases. With 5 bases clipped from V and 2 bases from J, the junction kept 8 bases outside the gene matches. Germline-derived CDR1 and CDR2 are SGHTA and FQGNSA. The CDR3 is made up of 15 amino acids. CDR3 nucleotide sequence: TGTGCCAGCAGCCTCCGACAGGGCCGGAACTATGGCTACACCTTC. It translates to CASSLRQGRNYGYTF.

This clone was counted between two and nine times. This rearrangement joins TRBV7-8 to TRBJ2-1; 9 positions agree with TRBD1. The V gene end was trimmed by 1 base and the J gene end by 7 bases; junction bases not matched to a gene: 5. Looked up from germline, CDR1 is SGHVS and CDR2 is FQNEAQ. The CDR3 covers 15 residues. The CDR3 sequence is CASSLEWTGVNEQFF. CDR3 bases: TGTGCCAGCAGCTTAGAGTGGACAGGGGTAAATGAGCAGTTCTTC.

The rearrangement joins TRBV19 to TRBJ2-3; TRBD2 matches 9 bases. CDR1 is LNHDA, CDR2 SQIVND, per germline (reference sequence). The CDR3 runs to 15 residues. V lost 3 bases to trimming and J lost 2 bases; unmatched junction nucleotides: 3. CDR3 sequence (DNA): TGTGCCAGTAGTATTAGCGGGGGCCCCACAGATACGCAGTATTTT. This gives the protein CASSISGGPTDTQYF.

This chain connects TRBV19 to TRBJ1-1, with 9 positions matching TRBD1. CDR1 and CDR2 from the germline V gene are LNHDA and SQIVND (reference sequence). The CDR3 loop spans 14 amino acids. After removal of 4 bases from V and 14 bases from J, the junction contained 14 bases not matched to a gene. This chain's CDR3 is CASSTGQGPSNPFF. DNA for the CDR3: TGTGCCAGTAGTACGGGACAGGGACCCAGTAACCCCTTCTTT.

This clone appeared a single time. The CDR3 loop reads CASSQDPDRGWSGNTIYF. In DNA form, the CDR3 reads TGTGCCAGCAGCCAAGATCCGGACAGGGGTTGGTCTGGAAACACCATATATTTT. The J gene is TRBJ1-3, the V gene TRBV5-4; 9 bases agree with TRBD1. CDR3 length: 18 amino acids. The V and J ends lost 4 bases and 1 base, in that order; junction bases with no gene match: 12. The germline V gene encodes CDR1 SGHNT and CDR2 YYREEE (reference sequence).

The J gene is TRBJ1-2, the V gene TRBV27; 7 bases map to TRBD1. Germline V gene data show CDR1 as MNHEY and CDR2 as SMNVEV (reference sequence). The CDR3 is made up of 13 amino acids. With V trimmed by 5 bases and J by 8 bases, 8 bases remained unmatched. As DNA, the CDR3 is TGTGCCAGCAGTCCGGACAGGATCCGGGGCTACACCTTC. Encoded protein: CASSPDRIRGYTF.

The genes are TRBV10-3 and TRBJ2-3; 8 bases match TRBD2. Germline V gives CDR1 ENHRY, CDR2 SYGVKD. Trimming cost V 6 bases and J 0 bases; bases outside gene matches: 8. The CDR3 is 16 residues long. The CDR3 spells CAIRPTSGPSTDTQYF. CDR3 coding DNA: TGTGCCATCAGGCCTACTAGCGGACCTAGCACAGATACGCAGTATTTT.

This clone appeared a few times. The rearrangement uses TRBV10-1 and TRBJ1-1, with D maybe TRBD1 (6 bases). CDR3 size: 16 residues. From germline, CDR1 is WNHNN and CDR2 SYGVQD (reference sequence). With 8 bases removed from V and 2 bases from J, the gap between germline ends came to 21 bases. DNA of the CDR3: TGCGCCAGCCCTGATCGCGGGGGACATTTAAACACTGAAGCTTTCTTT. Amino acids: CASPDRGGHLNTEAFF.

The gene calls are TRBV6-5 and TRBJ2-7; 7 bases line up with TRBD1. This CDR3 region has 13 residues. V was clipped by 7 bases and J by 2 bases; unmatched bases: 5. Looked up from germline, CDR1 is MNHEY and CDR2 is SVGAGI. Written as DNA, the CDR3 is TGTGCCAGCAAAGCGACAGGGCCCTACGAGCAGTACTTC. This codes for CASKATGPYEQYF.